The 18 T cell receptor beta chains below come from one sample, sequenced in a study of Graves' ophthalmopathy and Graves' hyperthyroidism. RNA served as the template for amplifying TCR beta CDR3 regions. The library came from an HTBI-primed first-round RT-PCR and a second-round multiplex PCR. TCRdb re-analysed the multiplex PCR reads in MiXCR, keeping a single row per CDR3 protein. Here the sample spans 600,000 to 950,000 distinct CDR3 sequences, 35% to 50% being singletons. The sample comprised peripheral blood. The receptors come from an adult man with Graves' ophthalmopathy.

This clonotype occurred many times. CDR3 nucleotides: TGTGCCAGCAGTGATTTTGGCGGGTACAATGAGCAGTTCTTC. Amino acids: CASSDFGGYNEQFF. The V gene is TRBV25-1, the J gene TRBJ2-1; TRBD2 might be the D (5 bases). The CDR3 covers 14 residues. Germline lookup yields CDR1 MGHDK and CDR2 SYGVNS. V dropped 3 bases and J dropped 4 bases, with 10 bases sitting between them. Together with reference TRBV25-1 and TRBJ2-1, the CDR3 gives the full variable domain: EADIYQTPRYLVIGTGKKITLECSQTMGHDKMYWYQQDPGMELHLIHYSYGVNSTEKGDLSSESTVSRIRTEHFPLTLESARPSHTSQYLCASSDFGGYNEQFFGPGTRLTVL.

This clonotype has more than one count but fewer than ten. The chain is built from TRBV6-5 and TRBJ1-5; 9 bases align to TRBD1. The germline V gene has CDR1 MNHEY and CDR2 SVGAGI. The length of the CDR3 is 15 residues. Losses at the gene ends were 6 bases for V and 6 bases for J; bases not matched to a gene: 9. The CDR3 sequence is CASSPTQGAVQPQHF. CDR3 sequence (DNA): TGTGCCAGCAGCCCCACACAGGGGGCGGTTCAGCCCCAGCATTTT.

This clonotype was counted only a few times. The rearrangement uses TRBV10-3 and TRBJ2-7; TRBD1 matches 7 bases. This CDR3 has 14 amino acids. CDR1 ENHRY and CDR2 SYGVKD come from the germline V gene. Trimming took 6 bases from V and 1 from J; bases not matched to a gene: 6. CDR3 nucleotide sequence: TGTGCCATCAGACAAGGACAGGATTCCTACGAGCAGTACTTC. This sequence encodes CAIRQGQDSYEQYF.

The rearrangement uses TRBV19 and TRBJ2-2, with D possibly being TRBD1 or TRBD2 (7 bases each). The germline V gene encodes CDR1 LNHDA and CDR2 SQIVND (reference sequence). This CDR3 contains 17 residues. Deletions cut 1 base from V and 2 bases from J, with 14 bases between. CDR3 sequence: CASSIGRQGLNTGELFF. DNA for the CDR3: TGTGCCAGTAGTATAGGCCGACAGGGACTAAACACCGGGGAGCTGTTTTTT.

V usage is TRBV9 and J usage is TRBJ2-7; no clear D. Germline loops: CDR1 SGDLS, CDR2 YYNGEE. V shed 0 bases and J shed 6 bases, with 13 bases lying between them. CDR3 length: 14 amino acids. CDR3 loop: CASSVEPVSGEQYF. For the CDR3, the DNA is TGTGCCAGCAGCGTAGAACCAGTCTCCGGCGAGCAGTACTTC.

The J gene is TRBJ2-7, the V gene TRBV2; the D gene is possibly TRBD1 (5 bases). The length of the CDR3 is 14 residues. V was trimmed by 6 bases and J by 0 bases, leaving 12 bases between them. Germline loops: CDR1 SNHLY, CDR2 FYNNEI. The CDR3 DNA sequence: TGTGCCAGCAGGCTTGTGGGGCTCTCCTACGAGCAGTACTTC. It is translated as CASRLVGLSYEQYF.

In its sample, this clonotype was seen a few times. The chain is built from TRBV12-3 or TRBV12-4 and TRBJ1-2; D possibly corresponds to TRBD1 (5 bases). Trimming pared 3 bases from V and 4 bases from J, leaving 15 bases between. The CDR3 consists of 15 residues. Here the CDR3 reads CASSFGGISSYGYTF. As DNA, the CDR3 is TGTGCCAGCAGTTTTGGGGGTATAAGTTCCTATGGCTACACCTTC.

This chain joins TRBV25-1 and TRBJ1-1, with a weak D call TRBD1 (6 bases). The CDR3 has 15 amino acids. Germline V gene sequence: CDR1 MGHDK, CDR2 SYGVNS. V was clipped by 4 bases and J by 4 bases, with 16 bases between them. CDR3 nucleotide sequence: TGTGCCAGCAGTGGGAGGGGAGGGGGAGGCACTGAAGCTTTCTTT. It translates to CASSGRGGGGTEAFF.

As to this clonotype: One end of the junction does not line up with germline, which may come from a read error. The chain links TRBV7-2 to TRBJ2-7; possibly TRBD1 or TRBD2 for D (5 bases each). CDR1 is SGHTA and CDR2 is FQGNSA in the germline V gene. The CDR3 loop spans 11 amino acids. CDR3 DNA sequence: TGTGCCAGCAGTTTAGGGGAGAAGCAGTACTTC. Translation gives CASSLGEKQYF.

V usage is TRBV2 and J usage is TRBJ1-2; no clear D. V was clipped by 8 bases and J by 5 bases, with 15 bases between them. Looked up from germline, CDR1 is SNHLY and CDR2 is FYNNEI. The CDR3 has 13 amino acids. CDR3 sequence: CASPSGSLYGYTF. The DNA for the CDR3 is TGTGCCAGCCCATCCGGGTCGCTTTATGGCTACACCTTC.

The V gene is TRBV10-1, the J gene TRBJ1-1, with D hard to call. The CDR3 consists of 13 residues. V was clipped by 3 bases and J by 1 base, with 6 bases between them. Germline-derived CDR1 and CDR2 are WNHNN and SYGVQD (reference sequence). CDR3 loop: CASSDAPNTEAFF. CDR3 nucleotide sequence: TGCGCCAGCAGTGACGCCCCGAACACTGAAGCTTTCTTT.

The rearrangement links TRBV24-1 to TRBJ2-6; weak D call: TRBD1 (6 bases). The CDR3 contains 16 residues. CDR1 KGHDR and CDR2 SFDVKD come from the germline V gene. The ends were cut back, 4 bases at V and 0 bases at J, with 9 bases in the middle. The CDR3 nucleotides read TGTGCCACCAGTGACAGGGGACCCTCTGGGGCCAACGTCCTGACTTTC. It codes for CATSDRGPSGANVLTF.

The chain uses TRBV7-6 and TRBJ2-1, with a weak D call TRBD2 (6 bases). Judging by the DNA end, TRBJ2-7 fits better; the J call may be wrong. CDR1 is SGHVS and CDR2 is FNYEAQ in the germline V gene. This CDR3 comprises 10 residues. CDR3 nucleotide sequence: TGTGCCAGTGCGGGACCCCAGCAGTACTTC. This gives the protein CASAGPQQYF.

This rearrangement joins TRBV7-9 to TRBJ2-2; unclear D gene. Germline V gene lookup returns CDR1 SEHNR and CDR2 FQNEAQ (reference sequence). Trimming removed 8 bases at V and 2 bases at J, with 6 bases between. CDR3 size: 12 residues. CDR3 in amino acids: CASFPNTGELFF. CDR3 sequence (DNA): TGTGCCAGCTTCCCAAACACCGGGGAGCTGTTTTTT.

Written as DNA, the CDR3 is TGTGCCAGCAGCTTATTAGGGCTACAGTACTTC. This encodes CASSLLGLQYF. J is TRBJ2-5 and V is TRBV7-2; D remains unclear. The germline V gene encodes CDR1 SGHTA and CDR2 FQGNSA. The CDR3 consists of 11 residues. Trimming shortened V by 2 bases and J by 11 bases, and 9 bases separated the two germline ends.

In this sample, this clonotype turned up a few times. The chain recombines TRBV2 with TRBJ2-2; D is perhaps TRBD2 (6 bases). CDR3 length: 13 residues. Germline V gene sequence: CDR1 SNHLY, CDR2 FYNNEI. Deletions cut 6 bases from V and 5 bases from J, with 10 bases between. The CDR3 is CASRTSRTGELFF. The CDR3 nucleotides are TGTGCCAGCAGGACTAGTCGGACCGGGGAGCTGTTTTTT.

DNA for the CDR3: TGCGCCAGCAGCAGGTCCACAGGCTATGGCTACACCTTC. Protein sequence: CASSRSTGYGYTF. V is TRBV5-1 and J is TRBJ1-2; maybe TRBD1 (5 bases). CDR1 is SGHRS, CDR2 YFSETQ, per germline. The ends were cut back, 4 bases at V and 4 bases at J, with 11 bases in the middle. The length of the CDR3 is 13 residues.

The J gene is TRBJ1-2, the V gene TRBV5-8; D is possibly TRBD1 (5 bases). This CDR3 is 16 amino acids long. Trimming stripped 4 bases from V and 3 bases from J, with 19 bases between. Germline loops: CDR1 SGHTS, CDR2 YDEGEE. The CDR3, as DNA: TGTGCCAGCAGCACGAGCTCAGGGAAGGCGTACTATGGCTACACCTTC. Its translation: CASSTSSGKAYYGYTF.